This T cell receptor (beta chain) appears in the sequencing data of a study of neoadjuvant anti-PD-1 for oral cavity cancer. The wider study: Around day 43, patients without progression received a fourth nivolumab dose before surgery. Whole-study findings and limits: Post-nivolumab, blood T cell clonality was significantly elevated in non-responders.

Six replicates per PBMC sample, mostly from 400 to 500 ng of genomic DNA. The protocol was immunoSEQ multiplex PCR, while the TCRdb copy is restricted to in-frame clones and leaves out a portion. In the table there are 60,000 to 80,000 clones, 70% to 85% of which are singletons. Germline CDR1 is SGHDT and CDR2 is YYEEEE. V was clipped by 1 base and J by 4 bases; unmatched bases: 7. This CDR3 contains 15 residues. The patients had HPV-negative, locally advanced oral cavity squamous cell carcinoma. Comments on this clone: The antigen remains undetermined.

The sequence was collected from a person aged 40 to 85 with oral cavity squamous cell carcinoma. This rearrangement joins TRBV5-6 to TRBJ2-7; TRBD1 matches at 8 bases. This sample comprised PBMCs, obtained before nivolumab (anti-PD-1) treatment. The CDR3 region is CASSLTGTGSYEQYF. The CDR3 nucleotides are TGTGCCAGCAGCTTGACCGGGACAGGTTCTTACGAGCAGTACTTC.